The 17 T cell receptor beta chains listed next were all sequenced from one sample in a study of graft-versus-host responses after intestinal transplantation. Generated by immunoSEQ multiplex PCR, the TCRdb table keeps only in-frame clones and is missing some. The sample lists about 48,000 clones, 85% to 95% occurring once. Their specific antigens are unknown. Here the sequenced sample was unstimulated CD4+ T cells sorted from spleen or lymph node cells, taken before transplant. The receptors were gathered from a human donor who was the organ donor for an intestinal transplant.

The rearrangement joins TRBV27 to TRBJ2-2, with D unresolved. Germline assignment: CDR1 MNHEY and CDR2 SMNVEV (reference sequence). This CDR3 comprises 15 residues. V was shortened by 1 base and J by 1 base, with 7 bases between the two germline ends. CDR3 loop: CASSLWSGNTGELFF. DNA for the CDR3: TGTGCCAGCAGTTTATGGTCAGGGAACACCGGGGAGCTGTTTTTT.

In DNA, the CDR3 is TGTGCCAGCAGAACTAGCGGGAGATCCGATGAGCAGTTCTTC. Encoded protein: CASRTSGRSDEQFF. The V and J genes are TRBV25-1 and TRBJ2-1, with 11 bases fitting TRBD2. The CDR3 loop spans 14 amino acids. Germline V gives CDR1 MGHDK, CDR2 SYGVNS. V gave up 6 bases and J gave up 8 bases; unmatched junction bases: 6.

This chain connects TRBV9 to TRBJ1-2; perhaps TRBD1 as D (5 bases). The CDR3 totals 13 residues. Between the trimmed V and J ends, which lost 5 bases and 2 bases, there was a span of 10 bases. CDR1 SGDLS and CDR2 YYNGEE come from the germline V gene. CDR3 amino acids: CASRRTGNYGYTF. DNA for the CDR3: TGTGCCAGCAGGCGTACAGGAAACTATGGCTACACCTTC.

The V gene is TRBV15, the J gene TRBJ1-6; TRBD1 might be the D (6 bases). This CDR3 has 15 amino acids. CDR1 and CDR2 from the germline V gene are LNHNV and YYDKDF (reference sequence). Deletions cut 1 base from V and 4 bases from J, with 8 bases between. The DNA of the CDR3 is TGTGCCACCAGCAGAGCGGGACAATATAATTCACCCCTCCACTTT. Protein product: CATSRAGQYNSPLHF.

This chain uses TRBV20-1 with TRBJ2-7; 8 bases are a match to TRBD2. Trimming cost V 5 bases and J 3 bases; bases outside gene matches: 0. Looked up from germline, CDR1 is DFQATT and CDR2 is SNEGSKA (reference sequence). The CDR3 loop spans 11 amino acids. The chain's CDR3 is CSALAGYEQYF. In DNA, the CDR3 is TGCAGTGCTCTAGCGGGCTACGAGCAGTACTTC.

The chain uses TRBV7-2 and TRBJ1-1; TRBD1 is a possible D gene (5 bases). CDR3 size: 15 residues. Germline CDR1 and CDR2: SGHTA and FQGNSA. Trimming pared 5 bases from V and 1 base from J, leaving 14 bases between. The CDR3 loop reads CASSLLGTGNTEAFF. CDR3 DNA: TGTGCCAGCAGCCTACTCGGGACGGGGAACACTGAAGCTTTCTTT. Based on the CDR3 plus reference TRBV7-2 and TRBJ1-1, the full variable domain is GAGVSQSPSNKVTEKGKDVELRCDPISGHTALYWYRQSLGQGLEFLIYFQGNSAPDKSGLPSDRFSAERTGGSVSTLTIQRTQQEDSAVYLCASSLLGTGNTEAFFGQGTRLTVV.

This chain links TRBV6-5 with TRBJ2-7; D unclear. This CDR3 region has 12 residues. The germline V gene encodes CDR1 MNHEY and CDR2 SVGAGI. V gave up 5 bases and J gave up 3 bases, with 8 bases separating them. Here the CDR3 reads CASSPNRYEQYF. The DNA for the CDR3 is TGTGCCAGCAGTCCGAACCGCTACGAGCAGTACTTC.

A note on this clone: The junction shows a germline mismatch at one end, possibly a read error. This sequence joins TRBV20-1 and TRBJ2-3, with D possibly TRBD2 on 5 matching bases. The length of the CDR3 is 11 residues. The V gene's germline CDR1 is DFQATT and CDR2 SNEGSKA (reference sequence). The CDR3 loop reads CSRFGLASPSF. CDR3 DNA sequence: TGCAGCCGTTTTGGGTTAGCGTCCCCGTCCTTT.

CDR3 amino acids: CASSFRNTEAFF. In nucleotides, the CDR3 is TGTGCCAGCAGTTTCAGGAACACTGAAGCTTTCTTT. This chain links TRBV28 with TRBJ1-1; D ambiguous. Germline V gives CDR1 MDHEN, CDR2 SYDVKM. V lost 3 bases and J lost 1, with 3 bases in between. This CDR3 has 12 residues.

The J gene is TRBJ1-1, the V gene TRBV30; D remains unclear. The CDR3 covers 14 residues. Trimming pared 0 bases from V and 0 bases from J, leaving 8 bases between. CDR1 is GTSNPN and CDR2 is SVGIG in the germline V gene (reference sequence). The CDR3 reads CAWSVNHLNTEAFF. The CDR3 DNA sequence: TGTGCCTGGAGTGTTAATCATTTGAACACTGAAGCTTTCTTT.

The rearrangement links TRBV4-3 to TRBJ2-7; D unresolved. This CDR3 contains 13 residues. Per germline, CDR1 LGHNA and CDR2 YSLEER. Trimming cost V 4 bases and J 4 bases, with 11 bases left between them. CDR3 sequence reads: CASSLNRGYEQYF. In DNA form, the CDR3 reads TGCGCCAGCAGCCTAAATCGTGGGTACGAGCAGTACTTC.

The chain recombines TRBV4-3 with TRBJ2-7; TRBD2 might be the D (7 bases). Germline V gives CDR1 LGHNA, CDR2 YSLEER. V lost 0 bases and J 4 bases, leaving 13 bases between the germline ends. The CDR3 is 15 residues long. The CDR3 here is CASSQDAGARYEQYF. The CDR3 DNA reads TGCGCCAGCAGCCAAGATGCGGGGGCTAGGTACGAGCAGTACTTC.

The chain is built from TRBV19 and TRBJ2-7; 8 positions match TRBD2. CDR3 length equals 13 residues. Germline V CDR1 and CDR2: LNHDA, SQIVND (reference sequence). Trimming cost V 11 bases and J 2 bases; bases outside gene matches: 8. CDR3 region: CASRLAGTYEQYF. The CDR3 DNA reads TGTGCCTCCCGGTTAGCGGGGACCTACGAGCAGTACTTC.

This clone was found once. V gene TRBV20-1 combines with J gene TRBJ2-3; D is possibly TRBD1 or TRBD2 (6 bases each). Trimming cost V 6 bases and J 6 bases, with 10 bases left between them. Germline V gene sequence: CDR1 DFQATT, CDR2 SNEGSKA (reference sequence). The CDR3 is made up of 11 amino acids. The CDR3 is CSALGGDTQYF. The CDR3 nucleotides read TGCAGTGCCCTAGGGGGGGATACGCAGTATTTT.

The chain recombines TRBV28 with TRBJ1-1; 7 bases map to TRBD1. Germline CDR1 and CDR2: MDHEN and SYDVKM. J gave up 1 base and V 5 bases, and 7 bases lay outside the gene matches. The CDR3 length is 15 residues. The CDR3 region is CASSRTGPQNTEAFF. The DNA for the CDR3 is TGTGCCAGCAGTCGGACAGGCCCGCAGAACACTGAAGCTTTCTTT.

Only a few counts were recorded for this clone. The chain employs TRBV5-1 and TRBJ2-7; no firm D call. V was clipped by 0 bases and J by 3 bases, with 4 bases between them. The CDR3 loop spans 12 amino acids. Germline loops: CDR1 SGHRS, CDR2 YFSETQ. As DNA, the CDR3 is TGCGCCAGCAGCTTGGGGGTCTACGAGCAGTACTTC. This codes for CASSLGVYEQYF.

V and J are TRBV6-8 and TRBJ1-1; no reliable D call. The V and J ends lost 6 bases and 1 base respectively, with 3 bases between them. CDR3 length: 11 amino acids. Germline assignment: CDR1 MNHGY and CDR2 SAAAGT. The CDR3 loop reads CASRGNTEAFF. CDR3 DNA sequence: TGTGCCAGCAGGGGGAACACTGAAGCTTTCTTT.